This T cell receptor beta chain was sequenced for a study of OX40 agonist ivuxolimab in advanced cancers. Study in general: The group had a mean age of roughly 56 years, ranged from about 20 to 79, and was approximately 81% male. Regarding the study as a whole: Expanded clones were, on average, more numerous in CD8+ T cells than in CD4+.

To note about this clone: What it recognizes is unknown.

Produced via immunoSEQ multiplex PCR; TCRdb's table is partial and in-frame only. The sample holds approximately 44,000 clones; 80% are singletons and the top ten take 8.5% to 12%. Baseline was the first blood sampling point, followed by cycle 4 day 1 and cycle 7 day 1. The starting material was CD4+ or CD8+ T cells sorted from blood, obtained in a trial of the OX40 agonist ivuxolimab. The clonotype was recovered from an adult with an advanced solid tumor such as melanoma, head and neck, liver or kidney cancer.

The CDR3 spells CASSPQGQGYEQYF. CDR3 DNA sequence: TGTGCCAGCTCACCGCAGGGACAGGGCTACGAGCAGTACTTC. The chain combines TRBV18 with TRBJ2-7; TRBD1 agrees at 9 bases. The CDR3 covers 14 residues. Germline CDR1 and CDR2: KGHSH and LQKENI. J gave up 3 bases and V 3 bases, and 3 bases lay outside the gene matches.